This paragraph reports one TCR beta chain. Its cognate antigen has yet to be identified. The sample holds no much larger clone one base away, and base qualities are not on file. The sample comes from a study of cytomegalovirus exposure and HLA in healthy donors (dated by TCRdb to the late 2010s). Study-level background: In an earlier analysis of 450 to 750 of the donors, under 300 Gb of sequence data and approximately 100 million unique TCR beta sequences from 180 million or so T cells were reported. An earlier analysis of nearly 600 of the donors applied high-throughput TCR beta sequencing to assess whether each TCR beta V gene segment acted as functional or pseudogenic. A later genetic analysis took genome-wide SNP genotypes for 398 of the 666 donors and used that subset as a discovery cohort. The number of typed donors differed by locus: 629-630 for A, B, C, DRB1 and DQB1; 500 to 550 for DQA1; approximately 610 for DPA1; and approximately 450 for DPB1. A later analysis re-examined previously published TCR beta repertoires from about 670 donors and added high-resolution HLA genotyping to investigate patterns of TCR occurrence. Alongside the repertoire data, information on donor age, sex, ethnicity and CMV serostatus was compiled. The later analysis used no new phenotypic data to find candidate immune exposures, relying instead on TCR beta sequences and their occurrence across donors. High-throughput TCR immunosequencing, statistical association of individual TCRs with disease status, and machine learning were combined to predict cytomegalovirus infection status. Approximately 330 gigabases of sequencing data and roughly 80 million unique TCR sequences made up an early release that covered nearly 650 HLA-typed donors. HLA typing included class I and class II loci at four-digit resolution. A separate validation cohort of some 130 different subjects was used in addition to the roughly 620-subject first cohort. Every discovery cohort repertoire had been produced on one sequencing platform. The aim of the study was to test whether cataloging public T cell receptors could identify signatures of past pathogen exposure. The genetic ancestry cluster associated with self-reported Caucasian donors included approximately 85% of the roughly 400 genotyped donors. Because of strong linkage in the cohort, four or five DR-DQ haplotypes were treated as single units for association and clustering. Across under 500 genotyped donors of the cohort, an average of approximately 240,000 unique TCR beta nucleotide sequences per donor were sequenced, and roughly 20% of those sequences were non-productive. The study profiled the T cell repertoires of under 700 subjects by immunosequencing and related them to cytomegalovirus serostatus.

The library came from the immunoSEQ multiplex PCR assay. For the multiplex PCR, a mixture combining 60 forward primers for TCR Vbeta segments and 13 reverse primers for TCR Jbeta segments was used. The CDR3 region of rearranged TCR beta genes was amplified from genomic DNA by a multiplex PCR assay. Amplified TCR beta libraries were sequenced as 87-base-pair reads on the Illumina HiSeq System. In the original analysis: A later analysis tallied 75 million to 95 million unique TCR beta chains across the 640 or so repertoires, and about 10 million of those chains were shared by two or more donors. To remove PCR and sequencing errors, raw reads were error-corrected and collapsed into unique sequences using a nearest-neighbor algorithm that merged closely related sequences. V, D and J gene segments were assigned by aligning CDR3 sequences to IMGT reference sequences. For a sequence to be retained, at least a six-nucleotide match to both a V gene segment and a J gene segment was required. Rearrangements were classified as productive when the CDR3 lacked stop codons and remained in frame with V and J, and all other rearrangements were classified as non-productive. CDR3 was defined by IMGT convention, running from the second conserved V-encoded cysteine to the conserved J-encoded phenylalanine. In an earlier analysis of around 600 of the donors, sequences lacking an unambiguous match to a single V gene segment were excluded. An earlier analysis of a few hundred of the donors called V segments functional above 56.7% productive rearrangements and segregating when the between-donor standard deviation exceeded 5%. A statistical classification framework was built to diagnose cytomegalovirus status from the catalog of TCR beta chain sequences. V and J gene assignment, in a later analysis, came from comparing TCR nucleotide sequences with IMGT/GENE-DB human TR gene sequences. In a later analysis, CDR3 sequences and most-parsimonious VDJ recombination scenarios were assigned using the TCRdist pipeline. In a later analysis, each TCR beta chain was defined by its CDR3 amino acid sequence together with its V-gene family, and reads lacking a unique V-gene family were excluded. In a later analysis, approximately 590 highly shared, low-generation-probability nucleotide sequences were removed to address suspected cross-contamination and a sequencing artifact. In a later analysis, a clonal expansion index was calculated for each public chain from normalized within-repertoire ranks of inferred template counts. A later analysis computed generation probabilities with a VDJ recombination model fitted to out-of-frame rearrangements, and checked the results against IGoR. Hypergeometric tests were used in a later analysis to score TCR-TCR, TCR-HLA and TCR-CMV co-occurrence, with a repertoire-size bias correction applied to the TCR pairs. In a later analysis, false discovery rates were estimated by permuting HLA or CMV assignments 20 times. In a later analysis, co-occurring TCRs were grouped with DBSCAN, and TCRdist sequence similarity was added when clustering was performed within HLA-allele-positive subsets. Repertoires with fewer than 30,000 or more than 120,000 public chains, plus five repertoires with anomalous nucleotide sharing, were excluded from co-occurrence clustering. What TCRdb holds here is the immuneACCESS table cut down to in-frame rearrangements. Part of the clones is not present; checked against another copy, under half of the missing clones reflect an unresolved V gene, and the others are unexplained. V, J and clone size are taken as reported in that table, and D and trimming were inferred from the DNA itself. For this sample the table gives around 140,000 clones, of which about 61% were detected only once. The ten largest clones represent 2.4% of the sample.

Results the study describes overall, beyond this receptor: A later analysis reported that several top co-occurrence clusters appeared linked to parvovirus B19, influenza, CMV and Epstein-Barr virus. CMV serostatus was the only immune exposure information available for the cohort. In vitro tests confirmed that a few of the cytomegalovirus-associated TCR beta chains recognize cytomegalovirus antigens. The presence/absence analyses assumed that sequencing depth was roughly uniform across donors, and that assumption may not be true. In a later analysis, HLA-associated TCR beta chains showed more clonal expansion and lower generation probabilities than non-associated chains that were equally common. This cohort had only TCR beta chains sequenced, and the lack of alpha or paired-chain data limited which features could be detected. In an earlier analysis of 587 of the donors, most TCR beta V segments were observed in productive rearrangements about 90% or about 30% of the time, broadly matching IMGT annotations. In a later analysis, the rate of TCR association differed among HLA loci, with DRB1 alleles having the most associated TCRs and HLA-C alleles having the fewest. The authors suggested that the approach could potentially be extended to other disease states and immunological phenotypes. In a later analysis, 16,951 TCR beta sequences were associated with specific HLA alleles at a false discovery rate of 0.05. In the study, about 150 TCR beta chains were listed as associated with cytomegalovirus. Linkage disequilibrium might explain the correlated functional status among segregating V segments, but an unknown experimental factor could not be ruled out. Most TCR sequences were seen in very few donors, while some public TCRs were found in many individuals. When HLA alleles, especially DR and DQ, strongly co-occurred, attributing TCR associations to individual alleles was difficult. A further reported finding was that TCR beta sequences accurately predicted the HLA-A and HLA-B alleles for most subjects in the first cohort. An association between a missense DCLRE1C variant and V-gene and J-gene trimming of TCR beta chains was found in a later genetic analysis and replicated in an independent cohort. Because the 87-base-pair reads could not distinguish some IMGT-functional V segments, including TRBV6-2 and TRBV6-3, those segments were excluded. Because counts were too low, fewer than 20 rarely observed V segments, including chromosome 9 orphons, were excluded from the earlier analysis of some 590 of the donors. A later genetic analysis reported fewer N-insertions in productive TCRs among donors in an Asian-associated ancestry cluster than the roughly 640-donor mean. The classifier was reported to diagnose cytomegalovirus status with high specificity and sensitivity in both the original and validation cohorts. A cluster of highly shared sequence variants was judged likely to be a technical artifact of the sequencing pipeline. Most CMV-associated TCR beta chains appeared to be HLA-restricted in a later analysis, and the HLA associations seemed to be driven largely by CMV exposure. Because HLA typing was missing for some donors at each locus, association tests included only the typed subset.

The cohort comprised around 700 healthy bone marrow donors. Cohort members were all nominally healthy when sampled, although unrecorded immune exposures were likely present. The donor tested CMV seronegative and was one of the 352 seronegative cohort members. Each donor provided a peripheral blood sample, and peripheral blood mononuclear cells were used for TCR beta sequencing. The Qiagen DNeasy Blood Extraction Kit was used to extract genomic DNA from the blood cell samples. CDR1 is given as GTSNPN and CDR2 as SVGIG, both from the germline V gene (reference sequence). Ends trimmed: V by 5 bases, J by 1 base; bases unmatched to a gene: 5. The CDR3 goes from the cysteine to the phenylalanine over 14 residues. Only CDR3 DNA is held: 42 bases, read in frame from base 1.

The receptor comes from a woman in her thirties or forties in good health and CMV-seronegative. The chain employs TRBV30 and TRBJ1-1; 9 of the junction bases match TRBD1. Material for sequencing was PBMCs. The DNA is as follows: TGTGCCTGGTACAGGGGGCCCTGGAACACTGAAGCTTTCTTT. Its protein is CAWYRGPWNTEAFF.